This T cell receptor (beta chain) was captured in a study of CD8+CD57+ T cells in acquired aplastic anemia. Study overall: DNA per sorted CD4+ or CD8+ sample ranged about 0.18 to 30 ug, averaging around 3.1 ug.

Patients chosen for sequencing had CD8+CD57+ cells that had expanded, as shown by flow cytometry. Investigators profiled TCR beta VDJ and CDR3 from genomic DNA template. TCRdb ran MiXCR on the reads and lists one entry per CDR3 protein. The sample has around 200,000 distinct CDR3 sequences, about half seen once. The TCR was taken from a human donor with aplastic anemia. The sample comprised sorted CD4+, CD8+, or CD8+CD57+ T cells (not recorded which) from PBMCs.

CDR3 in amino acids: CASSQGAGFSHEQYF. CDR3 sequence (DNA): TGCGCCAGCAGCCAAGGGGCAGGGTTTTCCCACGAGCAGTACTTC. This chain joins TRBV4-1 and TRBJ2-7, with D maybe TRBD1 (5 bases). Germline CDR1 and CDR2: MGHRA and YSYEKL. V was clipped by 1 base and J by 5 bases, with 15 bases between them. The CDR3 totals 15 residues.